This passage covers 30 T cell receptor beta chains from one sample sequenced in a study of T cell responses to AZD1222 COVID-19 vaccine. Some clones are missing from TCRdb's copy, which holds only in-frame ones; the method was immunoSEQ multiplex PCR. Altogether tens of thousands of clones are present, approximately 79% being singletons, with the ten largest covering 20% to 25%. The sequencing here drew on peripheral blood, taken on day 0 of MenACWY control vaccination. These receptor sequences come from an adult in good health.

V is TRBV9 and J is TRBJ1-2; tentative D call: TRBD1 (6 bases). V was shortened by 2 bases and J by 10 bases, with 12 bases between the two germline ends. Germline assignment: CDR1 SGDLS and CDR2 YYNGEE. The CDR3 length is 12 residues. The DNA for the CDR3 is TGTGCCAGCAGCGTCGGGACATGGAACTACACCTTC. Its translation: CASSVGTWNYTF.

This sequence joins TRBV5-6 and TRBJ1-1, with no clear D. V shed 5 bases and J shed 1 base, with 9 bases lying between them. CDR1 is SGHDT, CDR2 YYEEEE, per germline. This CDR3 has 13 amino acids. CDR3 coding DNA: TGTGCCAGCAGGCTGGATCGGAACACTGAAGCTTTCTTT. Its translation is CASRLDRNTEAFF.

This chain's CDR3 is CASSHRAGGSPLHF. CDR3 DNA sequence: TGTGCCAGCAGCCACAGGGCCGGTGGATCACCCCTCCACTTT. The chain is built from TRBV14 and TRBJ1-6, with D possibly TRBD1 on 5 matching bases. V was cut by 3 bases and J by 10 bases, with 13 bases left in between. The CDR3 sequence is 14 residues long. Germline V gene lookup returns CDR1 SGHDN and CDR2 FVKESK.

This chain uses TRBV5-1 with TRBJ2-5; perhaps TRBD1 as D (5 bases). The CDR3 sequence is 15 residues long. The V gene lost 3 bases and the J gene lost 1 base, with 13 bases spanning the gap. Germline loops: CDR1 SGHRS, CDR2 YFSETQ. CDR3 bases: TGCGCCAGCAGCTGGGGCGGAAGCTCCCAAGAGACCCAGTACTTC. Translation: CASSWGGSSQETQYF.

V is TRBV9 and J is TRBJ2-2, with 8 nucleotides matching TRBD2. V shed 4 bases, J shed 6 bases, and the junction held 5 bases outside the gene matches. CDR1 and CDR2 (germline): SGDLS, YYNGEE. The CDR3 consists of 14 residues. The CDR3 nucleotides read TGTGCCAGCAGCTCACCGGGACTAGCCGGGGAGCTGTTTTTT. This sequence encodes CASSSPGLAGELFF.

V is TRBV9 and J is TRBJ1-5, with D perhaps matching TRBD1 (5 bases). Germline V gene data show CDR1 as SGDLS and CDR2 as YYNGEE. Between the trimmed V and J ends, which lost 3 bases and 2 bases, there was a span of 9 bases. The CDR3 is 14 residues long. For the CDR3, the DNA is TGTGCCAGCAGCGCACAGGAGGGCAATCAGCCCCAGCATTTT. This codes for CASSAQEGNQPQHF.

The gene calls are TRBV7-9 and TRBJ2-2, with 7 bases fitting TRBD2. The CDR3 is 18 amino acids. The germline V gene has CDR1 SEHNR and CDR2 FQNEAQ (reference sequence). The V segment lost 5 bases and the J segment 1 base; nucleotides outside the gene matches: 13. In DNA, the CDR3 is TGTGCCAGCAGCCTCCGTGGGAGGGCTCTTCAGAACACCGGGGAGCTGTTTTTT. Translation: CASSLRGRALQNTGELFF.

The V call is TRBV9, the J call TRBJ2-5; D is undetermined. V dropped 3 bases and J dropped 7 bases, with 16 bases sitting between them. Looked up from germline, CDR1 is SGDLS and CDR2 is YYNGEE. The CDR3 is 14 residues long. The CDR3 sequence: CASSAPDPGGTQYF. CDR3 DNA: TGTGCCAGCAGCGCACCCGATCCCGGCGGGACCCAGTACTTC.

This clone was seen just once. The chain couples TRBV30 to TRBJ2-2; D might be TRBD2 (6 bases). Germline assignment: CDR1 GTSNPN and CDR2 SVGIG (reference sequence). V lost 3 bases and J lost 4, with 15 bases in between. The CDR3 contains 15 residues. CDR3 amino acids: CAWSPGGTFTGELFF. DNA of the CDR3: TGTGCCTGGAGCCCTGGCGGGACTTTCACCGGGGAGCTGTTTTTT. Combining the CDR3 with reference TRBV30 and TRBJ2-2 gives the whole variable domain SQTIHQWPATLVQPVGSPLSLECTVEGTSNPNLYWYRQAAGRGLQLLFYSVGIGQISSEVPQNLSASRPQDRQFILSSKKLLLSDSGFYLCAWSPGGTFTGELFFGEGSRLTVL.

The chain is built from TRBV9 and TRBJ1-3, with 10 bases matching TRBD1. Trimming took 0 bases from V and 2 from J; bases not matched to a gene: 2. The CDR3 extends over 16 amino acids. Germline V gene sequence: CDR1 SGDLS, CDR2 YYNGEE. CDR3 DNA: TGTGCCAGCAGCGTAGGAGGGACAGGGGCTGGAAACACCATATATTTT. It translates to CASSVGGTGAGNTIYF.

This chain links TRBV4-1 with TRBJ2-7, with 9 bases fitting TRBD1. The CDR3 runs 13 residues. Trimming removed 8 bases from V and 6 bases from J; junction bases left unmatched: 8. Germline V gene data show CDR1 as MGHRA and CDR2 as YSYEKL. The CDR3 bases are TGCGCCAGCGGGGGGACAGGGATGCTCGAGCAGTACGTC. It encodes CASGGTGMLEQYV.

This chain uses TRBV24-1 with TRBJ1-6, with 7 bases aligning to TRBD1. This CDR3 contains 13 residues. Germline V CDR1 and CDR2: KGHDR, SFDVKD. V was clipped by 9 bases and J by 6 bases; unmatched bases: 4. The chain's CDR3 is CATQGTANSPLHF. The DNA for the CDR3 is TGTGCCACCCAGGGGACAGCTAATTCACCCCTCCACTTT.

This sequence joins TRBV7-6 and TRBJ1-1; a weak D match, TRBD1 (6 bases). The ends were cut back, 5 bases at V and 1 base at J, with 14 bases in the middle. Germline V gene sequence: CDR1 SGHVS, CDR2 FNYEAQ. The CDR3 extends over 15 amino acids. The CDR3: CASSPSGTPNTEAFF. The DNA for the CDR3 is TGTGCCAGCAGCCCGTCCGGGACACCGAACACTGAAGCTTTCTTT. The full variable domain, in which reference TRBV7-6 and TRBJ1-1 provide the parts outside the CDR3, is GAGVSQSPRYKVTKRGQDVALRCDPISGHVSLYWYRQALGQGPEFLTYFNYEAQQDKSGLPNDRFSAERPEGSISTLTIQRTEQRDSAMYRCASSPSGTPNTEAFFGQGTRLTVV.

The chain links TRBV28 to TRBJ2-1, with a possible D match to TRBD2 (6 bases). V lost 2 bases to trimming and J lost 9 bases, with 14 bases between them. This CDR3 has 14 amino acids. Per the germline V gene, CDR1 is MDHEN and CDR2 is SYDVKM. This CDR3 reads CASSLGRRGSEQFF. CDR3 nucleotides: TGTGCCAGCAGTTTAGGGCGCCGGGGGAGTGAGCAGTTCTTC.

CDR3 sequence (DNA): TGTGCCTGGAGTGTATTAGGGACAGGATTGACTGAAGCTTTCTTT. Amino acids: CAWSVLGTGLTEAFF. The rearrangement links TRBV30 to TRBJ1-1; TRBD1 matches 8 bases. The CDR3 has 15 residues. Germline V gene data show CDR1 as GTSNPN and CDR2 as SVGIG (reference sequence). J was trimmed by 5 bases and V by 0 bases; bases with no gene match: 8.

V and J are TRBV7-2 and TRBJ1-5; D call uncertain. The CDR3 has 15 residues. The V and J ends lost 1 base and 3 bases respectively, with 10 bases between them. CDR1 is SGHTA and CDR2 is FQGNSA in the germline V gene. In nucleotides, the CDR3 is TGTGCCAGCAGCTTAGAGACGGATCACAATCAGCCCCAGCATTTT. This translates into CASSLETDHNQPQHF.

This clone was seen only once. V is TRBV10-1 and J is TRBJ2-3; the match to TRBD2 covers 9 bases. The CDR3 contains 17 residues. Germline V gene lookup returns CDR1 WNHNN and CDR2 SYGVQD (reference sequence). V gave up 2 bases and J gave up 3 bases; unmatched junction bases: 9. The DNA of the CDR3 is TGCGCCAGCAGTGAGCGTGGACTAGCGAAGTCGACAGATACGCAGTATTTT. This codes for CASSERGLAKSTDTQYF.

CDR3 loop: CASSLVPATYEQYF. In nucleotides, the CDR3 is TGTGCCAGCAGCTTAGTCCCCGCAACCTACGAGCAGTACTTC. The chain has TRBV7-8 and TRBJ2-7; D gene ambiguous. This CDR3 spans 14 amino acids. V was pared by 1 base and J by 2 bases, with 9 bases between. Germline assignment: CDR1 SGHVS and CDR2 FQNEAQ.

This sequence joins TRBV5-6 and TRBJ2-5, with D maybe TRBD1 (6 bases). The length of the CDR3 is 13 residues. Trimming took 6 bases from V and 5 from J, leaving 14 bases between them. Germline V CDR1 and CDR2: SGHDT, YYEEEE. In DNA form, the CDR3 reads TGTGCCAGCAACCTACTTGGGGGCGAGACCCAGTACTTC. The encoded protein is CASNLLGGETQYF.

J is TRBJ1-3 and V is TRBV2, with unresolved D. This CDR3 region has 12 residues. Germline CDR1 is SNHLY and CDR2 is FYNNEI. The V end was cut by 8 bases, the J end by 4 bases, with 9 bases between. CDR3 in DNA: TGTGCCAGCGATCGTAACGGAAACACCATATATTTT. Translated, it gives CASDRNGNTIYF.

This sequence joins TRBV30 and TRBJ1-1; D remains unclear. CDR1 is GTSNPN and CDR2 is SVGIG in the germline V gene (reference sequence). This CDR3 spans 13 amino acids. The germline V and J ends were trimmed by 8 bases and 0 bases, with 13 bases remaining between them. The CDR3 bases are TGTGCCGCTATACGTGGGTTGAACACTGAAGCTTTCTTT. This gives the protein CAAIRGLNTEAFF.

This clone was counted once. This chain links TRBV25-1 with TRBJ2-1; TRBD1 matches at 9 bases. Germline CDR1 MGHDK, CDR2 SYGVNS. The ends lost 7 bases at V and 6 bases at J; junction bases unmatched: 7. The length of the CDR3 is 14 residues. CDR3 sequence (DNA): TGTGCCAGCATCGGACAGGGGCTCTTCAATGAGCAGTTCTTC. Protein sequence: CASIGQGLFNEQFF.

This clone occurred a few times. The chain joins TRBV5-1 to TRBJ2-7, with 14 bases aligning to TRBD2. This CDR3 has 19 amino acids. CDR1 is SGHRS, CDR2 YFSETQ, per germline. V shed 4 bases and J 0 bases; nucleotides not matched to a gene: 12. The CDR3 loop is CASSGGLAGVTSDSYEQYF. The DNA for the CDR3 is TGCGCCAGCAGCGGGGGACTAGCGGGAGTTACCTCCGACTCCTACGAGCAGTACTTC.

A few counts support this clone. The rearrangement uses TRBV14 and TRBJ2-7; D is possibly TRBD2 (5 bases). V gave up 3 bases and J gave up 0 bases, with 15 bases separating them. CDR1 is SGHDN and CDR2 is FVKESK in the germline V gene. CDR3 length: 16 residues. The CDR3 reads CASSQAPSRSSYEQYF. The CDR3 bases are TGTGCCAGCAGCCAGGCACCTAGCAGGAGCTCCTACGAGCAGTACTTC. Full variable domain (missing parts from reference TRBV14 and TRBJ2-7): EAGVTQFPSHSVIEKGQTVTLRCDPISGHDNLYWYRRVMGKEIKFLLHFVKESKQDESGMPNNRFLAERTGGTYSTLKVQPAELEDSGVYFCASSQAPSRSSYEQYFGPGTRLTVT.

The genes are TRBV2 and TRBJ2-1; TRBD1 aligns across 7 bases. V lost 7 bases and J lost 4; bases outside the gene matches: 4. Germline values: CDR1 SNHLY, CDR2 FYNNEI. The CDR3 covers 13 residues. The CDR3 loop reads CASISGGYNEQFF. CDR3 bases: TGTGCCAGCATATCAGGGGGTTACAATGAGCAGTTCTTC. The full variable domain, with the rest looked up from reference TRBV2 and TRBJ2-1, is EPEVTQTPSHQVTQMGQEVILRCVPISNHLYFYWYRQILGQKVEFLVSFYNNEISEKSEIFDDQFSVERPDGSNFTLKIRSTKLEDSAMYFCASISGGYNEQFFGPGTRLTVL.

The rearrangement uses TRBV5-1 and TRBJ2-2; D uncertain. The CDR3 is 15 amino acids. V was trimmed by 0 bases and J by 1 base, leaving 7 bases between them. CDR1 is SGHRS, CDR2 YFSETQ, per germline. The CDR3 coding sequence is TGCGCCAGCAGCTTGGTGGCAGGGAACACCGGGGAGCTGTTTTTT. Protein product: CASSLVAGNTGELFF.

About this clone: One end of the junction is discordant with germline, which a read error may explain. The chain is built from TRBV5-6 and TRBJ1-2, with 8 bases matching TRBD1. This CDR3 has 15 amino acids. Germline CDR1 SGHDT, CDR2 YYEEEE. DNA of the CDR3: TGTGCCAGCAGCTCCGGGACAGGCGTCTACTACGGCTACACCTTC. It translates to CASSSGTGVYYGYTF.

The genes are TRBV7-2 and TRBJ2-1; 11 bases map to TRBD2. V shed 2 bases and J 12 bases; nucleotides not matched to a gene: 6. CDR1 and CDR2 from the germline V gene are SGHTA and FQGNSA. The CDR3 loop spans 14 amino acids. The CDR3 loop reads CASSLSLAGGLQFF. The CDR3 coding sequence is TGTGCCAGCAGCTTATCGCTAGCGGGGGGTCTGCAGTTCTTC.

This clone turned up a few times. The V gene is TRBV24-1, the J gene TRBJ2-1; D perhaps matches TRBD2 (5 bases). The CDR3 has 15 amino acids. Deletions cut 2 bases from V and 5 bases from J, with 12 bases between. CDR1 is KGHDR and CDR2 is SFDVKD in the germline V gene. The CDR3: CATSDSSGIHNEQFF. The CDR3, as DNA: TGTGCCACCAGTGATTCCTCCGGGATACACAATGAGCAGTTCTTC.

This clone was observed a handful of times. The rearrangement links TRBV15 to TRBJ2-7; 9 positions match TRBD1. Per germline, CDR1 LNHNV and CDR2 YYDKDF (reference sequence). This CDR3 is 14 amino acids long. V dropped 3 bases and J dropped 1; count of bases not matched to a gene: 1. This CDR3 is CATSRDRGSYEQYF. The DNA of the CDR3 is TGTGCCACCAGCAGGGACAGGGGTTCCTACGAGCAGTACTTC.